A selection of T cell receptor beta chains follows, all from one sample in a study of T cell responses to AZD1222 COVID-19 vaccine. Some clones are missing from TCRdb's copy, which holds only in-frame ones; the method was immunoSEQ multiplex PCR. The sample yields about 150,000 clones, around 88% seen once. This material consisted of peripheral blood, taken on day 0 of MenACWY control vaccination. These TCRs come from an adult in good health. Each CDR3 is given with its conserved first and last residue. The D gene is left open where the match is weak. Size is stated for part of the rows, as once, few or many counts, or as a class when the clone is expanded.

TRBV6-1,NA,TRBJ1-2,NA,CASSDGQGNYGYTF
TRBV27,TRBD1,TRBJ1-6,NA,CASSNRDSYNSPLHF
TRBV19,NA,TRBJ1-5,NA,CASSPAGNQPQHF
TRBV5-5,NA,TRBJ2-2,NA,CASSLDRANTGELFF
TRBV28,TRBD1,TRBJ1-1,NA,CASRETGGITEAFF
TRBV7-9,NA,TRBJ1-1,NA,CASSLVRVEAFF
TRBV9,NA,TRBJ1-1,NA,CASSPGRGNTEAFF
TRBV5-6,TRBD2,TRBJ2-3,NA,CASSEVAGGSTDTQYF
TRBV6-2/TRBV6-3,NA,TRBJ2-7,few,CASSYTAEYEQYF
TRBV19,TRBD1,TRBJ2-4,NA,CASSDRGQDKNIQYF
TRBV2,NA,TRBJ1-5,few,CASSDLPGARGNQPQHF
TRBV30,NA,TRBJ1-5,NA,CAWSAQGDQPQHF
TRBV27,TRBD2,TRBJ2-7,NA,CASSAATSGKYEQYF
TRBV27,NA,TRBJ1-2,once,CASSLGEPYGYTF
TRBV3-1/TRBV3-2,NA,TRBJ1-2,NA,CASSPPTKSRTEGYGYTF
TRBV2,TRBD1,TRBJ1-1,many,CASSGDRGTEAFF
TRBV4-2,NA,TRBJ2-1,NA,CASSQPRGGFSYNEQFF
TRBV7-2,NA,TRBJ2-7,once,CASSSQSSFDEQYF
TRBV3-1/TRBV3-2,NA,TRBJ2-7,NA,CASSQDSSTIGGEQYF
TRBV6-1,TRBD2,TRBJ2-1,NA,CASSERGQRGASEQFF
TRBV7-9,NA,TRBJ2-7,NA,CASSLMSEQYF
TRBV5-1,NA,TRBJ1-1,NA,CASRFGTPSQAFF
TRBV5-8,NA,TRBJ2-5,NA,CASSYSGQETQYF
TRBV5-1,NA,TRBJ1-1,NA,CASSLDQGRHTEAFF
TRBV28,TRBD1,TRBJ2-6,once,CASSSPPGTAGANVLTF
TRBV18,NA,TRBJ2-1,once,CASSRGQYEQFF
TRBV30,NA,TRBJ2-7,NA,CAWSVGGMVYEQYF
TRBV19,NA,TRBJ1-4,NA,CASSIREGHEKLFF
TRBV6-5,NA,TRBJ2-4,NA,CASWDRGAGKNIQYF
TRBV5-4,TRBD1,TRBJ2-7,NA,CASSGTGTGGDEQYF
TRBV11-3,NA,TRBJ2-5,NA,CASSLGRAAMRETQYF
TRBV4-2,NA,TRBJ2-7,NA,CASSQDRDEQYF
TRBV29-1,NA,TRBJ2-1,NA,CSLTESSYNEQFF
TRBV5-1,TRBD1,TRBJ2-7,NA,CASSPRTGGAYEQYF
TRBV6-5,NA,TRBJ2-1,few,CASSYPEPNEQFF
TRBV11-2,NA,TRBJ2-3,NA,CASSLDAPTQYF
TRBV19,NA,TRBJ2-5,NA,CASSISGDQETQYF
TRBV20-1,NA,TRBJ1-1,NA,CSARDEGEAFF
TRBV28,NA,TRBJ2-1,NA,CASSRTGSSYNEQFF
TRBV7-9,NA,TRBJ1-4,NA,CASRGVQNEKLFF
TRBV28,NA,TRBJ1-5,once,CASSRHSDNQPQHF
TRBV28,NA,TRBJ1-4,NA,CASSFRGLEEKLFF
TRBV11-2,TRBD1,TRBJ2-1,NA,CASSLSDRGLYNEQFF
TRBV28,NA,TRBJ1-1,NA,CASSFQGVNTEAFF
TRBV30,TRBD1,TRBJ1-5,NA,CAWSGGQGNQPQHF
TRBV5-4,NA,TRBJ2-7,NA,CASSLDSTYEGQYF
TRBV3-1/TRBV3-2,TRBD1,TRBJ1-4,NA,CASSLGQGEKLFF
TRBV5-1,NA,TRBJ2-3,NA,CASSLDVGAGTQYF
TRBV2,NA,TRBJ1-2,NA,CASSEERVRGGYTF
TRBV12-3/TRBV12-4,NA,TRBJ1-6,NA,CASSFLRESPLHF
TRBV12-3/TRBV12-4,NA,TRBJ1-1,few,CASSRMNTEAFF
TRBV9,NA,TRBJ1-2,NA,CASSVEEGANYGYTF
TRBV5-4,TRBD1,TRBJ1-2,NA,CASTLDRDLYGYTF
TRBV7-3,NA,TRBJ1-1,NA,CASSLGGRNAEAFF
TRBV28,TRBD2,TRBJ2-1,NA,CASSPTSGFYNEQFF
TRBV19,NA,TRBJ2-3,NA,CASSIGASHSTDTQYF
TRBV28,TRBD1,TRBJ2-1,NA,CASSGRNPGQGTYNEQFF
TRBV24-1,NA,TRBJ2-2,NA,CATSDRQYTGELFF
TRBV5-1,TRBD2,TRBJ2-7,NA,CASSLSRGESGRAPYEQYF
TRBV6-6,NA,TRBJ1-4,NA,CASSWSQGDVNEKLFF